This T cell receptor beta chain was recorded in a study of PD-L1 blockade in urothelial cancer. Using immunoSEQ multiplex PCR, the repertoire was profiled, and TCRdb retains in-frame clones only, with some absent. This sample has tens of thousands of clones, with about 80% found just once. Germline loops: CDR1 SGHDT, CDR2 YYEEEE. V was cut by 2 bases and J by 7 bases, with 16 bases left in between. This CDR3 has 15 residues. As for time point: peripheral blood 6 weeks after treatment start. The sample was PBMCs, taken around atezolizumab (anti-PD-L1) treatment. The V gene is TRBV5-6, the J gene TRBJ2-4; perhaps TRBD2 as D (6 bases). The sequence was obtained from a man in his 70s with urothelial cancer. CDR3 bases: TGTGCCAGCAGCTTCGCGGGGTCGGTGGGGAACATTCAGTACTTC. Amino acid sequence: CASSFAGSVGNIQYF.